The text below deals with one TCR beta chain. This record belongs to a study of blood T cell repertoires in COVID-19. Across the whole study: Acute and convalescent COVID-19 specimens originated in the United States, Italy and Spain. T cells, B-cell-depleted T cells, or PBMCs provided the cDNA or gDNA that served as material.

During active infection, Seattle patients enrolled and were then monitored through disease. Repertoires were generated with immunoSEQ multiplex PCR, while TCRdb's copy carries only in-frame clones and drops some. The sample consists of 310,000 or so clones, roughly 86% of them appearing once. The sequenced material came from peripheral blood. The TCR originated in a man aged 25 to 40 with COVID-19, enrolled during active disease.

The CDR3 is CASSFPWAGSYEQYF. The CDR3 region has the DNA TGTGCCAGCAGCTTCCCCTGGGCGGGGTCCTACGAGCAGTACTTC. The chain uses TRBV7-2 and TRBJ2-7; TRBD2 might be the D (6 bases). The V and J ends lost 3 bases and 1 base respectively, with 13 bases between them. This CDR3 has 15 residues. Looked up from germline, CDR1 is SGHTA and CDR2 is FQGNSA.